This T cell receptor (beta chain) was found in a study of radiation and T cells in renal cell carcinoma. The table came from immunoSEQ multiplex PCR; TCRdb's copy has only in-frame clones and leaves some out. Of around 94,000 clones listed, less than 90% are singletons. Time point denoted: baseline pretreatment blood. Treatment here: 15 Gy SBRT to primary tumor, nephrectomy 4 weeks later. CDR3 size: 14 residues. Trimming took 6 bases from V and 3 from J; bases not matched to a gene: 5. CDR1 and CDR2 (germline): MDHEN, SYDVKM. Material: blood, obtained from a patient whose treatment included radiotherapy and nephrectomy. The gene calls are TRBV28 and TRBJ2-1, with 7 bases aligning to TRBD1. This TCR derives from a man aged 50-60 years with renal cell carcinoma. The CDR3 DNA sequence: TGTGCCAGCAGCAAAGGGACAGTCTACAATGAGCAGTTCTTC. This gives the protein CASSKGTVYNEQFF.